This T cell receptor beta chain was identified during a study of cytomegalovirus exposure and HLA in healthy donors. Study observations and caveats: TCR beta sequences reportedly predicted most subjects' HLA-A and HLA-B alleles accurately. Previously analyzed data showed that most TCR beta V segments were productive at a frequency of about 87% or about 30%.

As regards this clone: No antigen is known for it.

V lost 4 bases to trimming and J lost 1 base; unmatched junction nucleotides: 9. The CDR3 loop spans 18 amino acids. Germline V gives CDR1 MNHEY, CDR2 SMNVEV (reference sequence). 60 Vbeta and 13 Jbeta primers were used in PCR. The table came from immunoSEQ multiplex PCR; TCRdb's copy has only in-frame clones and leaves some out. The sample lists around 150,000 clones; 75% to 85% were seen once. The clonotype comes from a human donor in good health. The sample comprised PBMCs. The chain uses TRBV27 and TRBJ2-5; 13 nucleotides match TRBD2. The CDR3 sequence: CASSSPGLAGRFQETQYF. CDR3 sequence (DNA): TGTGCCAGCAGTTCTCCGGGACTAGCGGGAAGATTCCAAGAGACCCAGTACTTC.